The 20 T cell receptor beta chains reported below all come from one sample, sequenced in a study of OX40 agonist ivuxolimab in advanced cancers. Sequencing was performed with immunoSEQ multiplex PCR; in TCRdb, only in-frame clones are kept and a portion is missing. The table lists 35,000 to 40,000 clones, about 82% of them singletons, with approximately 22% in the top ten. Here the sequenced sample was CD4+ or CD8+ T cells sorted from blood, taken in a trial of the OX40 agonist ivuxolimab. These receptors all come from an adult with an advanced solid tumor such as melanoma, head and neck, liver or kidney cancer.

The chain links TRBV28 to TRBJ1-5; D is ambiguous. V gave up 5 bases and J gave up 5 bases, with 7 bases separating them. Germline CDR1 is MDHEN and CDR2 is SYDVKM. This CDR3 has 12 residues. CDR3 DNA sequence: TGTGCCAGCAGTAACGGGGATCAGCCCCAGCATTTT. Translated: CASSNGDQPQHF.

The chain is built from TRBV14 and TRBJ1-4, with unresolved D. V was trimmed by 4 bases and J by 4 bases, leaving 10 bases between them. Germline lookup yields CDR1 SGHDN and CDR2 FVKESK. The CDR3 is 14 residues long. CDR3 bases: TGTGCCAGCAGCCTTGGACTGGTTAATGAAAAACTGTTTTTT. Protein: CASSLGLVNEKLFF. The full variable domain, rest sourced from reference TRBV14 and TRBJ1-4, is EAGVTQFPSHSVIEKGQTVTLRCDPISGHDNLYWYRRVMGKEIKFLLHFVKESKQDESGMPNNRFLAERTGGTYSTLKVQPAELEDSGVYFCASSLGLVNEKLFFGSGTQLSVL.

V gene TRBV5-4 combines with J gene TRBJ2-1; 11 bases fit TRBD2. The CDR3 length is 14 residues. V was clipped by 5 bases and J by 5 bases; unmatched bases: 3. Germline loops: CDR1 SGHNT, CDR2 YYREEE (reference sequence). CDR3 DNA sequence: TGTGCCAGCAGTCATAGCGGGAGGGACAATGAGCAGTTCTTC. Translated, it gives CASSHSGRDNEQFF.

This clone was counted between two and nine times. The rearrangement links TRBV30 to TRBJ2-7; D unclear. The V gene's germline CDR1 is GTSNPN and CDR2 SVGIG (reference sequence). V lost 2 bases, J lost 0 bases, and 5 bases lay in between. The CDR3 has 12 amino acids. This CDR3 reads CAWSTSSYEQYF. CDR3 DNA sequence: TGTGCCTGGAGTACAAGCTCCTACGAGCAGTACTTC. The full variable domain, with the rest looked up from reference TRBV30 and TRBJ2-7, is SQTIHQWPATLVQPVGSPLSLECTVEGTSNPNLYWYRQAAGRGLQLLFYSVGIGQISSEVPQNLSASRPQDRQFILSSKKLLLSDSGFYLCAWSTSSYEQYFGPGTRLTVT.

This rearrangement joins TRBV7-9 to TRBJ2-1; D is ambiguous. This CDR3 has 12 amino acids. The germline V and J ends were trimmed by 1 base and 12 bases, with 10 bases remaining between them. Germline V gives CDR1 SEHNR, CDR2 FQNEAQ (reference sequence). CDR3 residues: CASSLVQYGQFF. The CDR3 nucleotides read TGTGCCAGCAGCTTAGTACAGTATGGGCAGTTCTTC.

The chain links TRBV7-9 to TRBJ1-1; D perhaps matches TRBD1 (6 bases). The V gene lost 2 bases and the J gene lost 4 bases, with 14 bases spanning the gap. CDR1 is SEHNR, CDR2 FQNEAQ, per germline (reference sequence). The CDR3 contains 15 residues. The chain's CDR3 is CASSLSPGRGTEAFF. The CDR3 DNA reads as TGTGCCAGCAGCTTAAGCCCGGGCAGGGGCACTGAAGCTTTCTTT.

This chain links TRBV4-1 with TRBJ2-5; 11 nucleotides line up with TRBD1. Germline loops: CDR1 MGHRA, CDR2 YSYEKL. V lost 1 base and J lost 5; bases outside the gene matches: 6. The CDR3 has 16 amino acids. CDR3 in amino acids: CASSQGPGQGGETQYF. DNA of the CDR3: TGCGCCAGCAGCCAAGGTCCGGGACAGGGGGGGGAGACCCAGTACTTC.

V is TRBV7-6 and J is TRBJ2-7; 9 nucleotides align to TRBD1. Germline CDR1 SGHVS, CDR2 FNYEAQ. The CDR3 extends over 15 amino acids. V lost 2 bases and J lost 5; bases outside the gene matches: 7. In DNA, the CDR3 is TGTGCCAGCAGCTTAACAGGGGGCTTTAGCAACGAGCAGTACTTC. Its translation: CASSLTGGFSNEQYF.

This clone was recorded once. V usage is TRBV28 and J usage is TRBJ1-2; D is ambiguous. The length of the CDR3 is 13 residues. Germline CDR1 MDHEN, CDR2 SYDVKM. With 5 bases removed from V and 2 bases from J, the gap between germline ends came to 9 bases. The CDR3 spells CASSPSGNYGYTF. The CDR3, as DNA: TGTGCCAGCAGTCCGTCGGGAAACTATGGCTACACCTTC.

The V gene is TRBV28, the J gene TRBJ1-2; D call uncertain. With 1 base removed from V and 1 base from J, the gap between germline ends came to 1 base. The CDR3 extends over 12 amino acids. Germline CDR1 and CDR2: MDHEN and SYDVKM. The CDR3 loop reads CASSLFNYGYTF. Here the CDR3 DNA reads TGTGCCAGCAGTTTATTTAACTATGGCTACACCTTC.

In its sample, this clone was seen once. The chain links TRBV7-7 to TRBJ2-5; TRBD2 agrees at 13 bases. CDR3 length: 15 amino acids. J was trimmed by 2 bases and V by 5 bases; bases with no gene match: 2. The V gene's germline CDR1 is SSHAT and CDR2 FNYEAQ (reference sequence). DNA for the CDR3: TGTGCCAGCAGCCCGGGACTAGCGGGGCAAGAGACCCAGTACTTC. This gives the protein CASSPGLAGQETQYF.

Here the CDR3 reads CASSVARGTGPTGELFF. The DNA of the CDR3 is TGTGCCAGCAGCGTAGCTCGTGGGACAGGGCCCACCGGGGAGCTGTTTTTT. The chain links TRBV9 to TRBJ2-2; 9 bases match TRBD1. Germline V gene sequence: CDR1 SGDLS, CDR2 YYNGEE. The junction had 7 bases not matched to a gene; V was cut back by 0 bases and J by 4 bases. The CDR3 sequence is 17 residues long. The full variable domain, with the rest looked up from reference TRBV9 and TRBJ2-2, is DSGVTQTPKHLITATGQRVTLRCSPRSGDLSVYWYQQSLDQGLQFLIQYYNGEERAKGNILERFSAQQFPDLHSELNLSSLELGDSALYFCASSVARGTGPTGELFFGEGSRLTVL.

This chain joins TRBV28 and TRBJ1-3; D not certain. Trimming left V 6 bases short and J 0 bases short, with 15 bases between. CDR3 length equals 16 residues. Germline V gene lookup returns CDR1 MDHEN and CDR2 SYDVKM. For the CDR3, the DNA is TGTGCCAGCAGGCCCTCTCTCGGGCCCTCTGGAAACACCATATATTTT. Its protein product is CASRPSLGPSGNTIYF. Looking up the rest from reference TRBV28 and TRBJ1-3 gives the full variable domain: DVKVTQSSRYLVKRTGEKVFLECVQDMDHENMFWYRQDPGLGLRLIYFSYDVKMKEKGDIPEGYSVSREKKERFSLILESASTNQTSMYLCASRPSLGPSGNTIYFGEGSWLTVV.

This clone came up once. The chain couples TRBV29-1 to TRBJ1-1; the D gene is possibly TRBD1 (5 bases). V was shortened by 6 bases and J by 2 bases, with 10 bases between the two germline ends. CDR1 is SQVTM, CDR2 ANQGSEA, per germline. The CDR3 contains 12 residues. The CDR3 region has the DNA TGCAGCGTCCGCCGGGACAACACTGAAGCTTTCTTT. This sequence encodes CSVRRDNTEAFF.

J is TRBJ2-6 and V is TRBV27, with D unclear. The V gene's germline CDR1 is MNHEY and CDR2 SMNVEV (reference sequence). This CDR3 spans 12 amino acids. Trimming removed 5 bases at V and 2 bases at J, with 1 base between. The CDR3 here is CASSPGANVLTF. In DNA form, the CDR3 reads TGTGCCAGCAGTCCTGGGGCCAACGTCCTGACTTTC.

This clone was observed a single time. The chain couples TRBV19 to TRBJ2-3; a weak D match, TRBD2 (5 bases). Germline lookup yields CDR1 LNHDA and CDR2 SQIVND (reference sequence). Trimming left V 7 bases short and J 4 bases short, with 15 bases between. The CDR3 runs to 14 residues. The CDR3 loop reads CASKRGLNSDTQYF. Here the CDR3 DNA reads TGTGCCAGTAAAAGAGGGTTGAACTCAGATACGCAGTATTTT.

This chain connects TRBV5-5 to TRBJ2-1; D might be TRBD1 (6 bases). V was pared by 1 base and J by 7 bases, with 12 bases between. The length of the CDR3 is 14 residues. Germline assignment: CDR1 SGHKS and CDR2 YYEKEE (reference sequence). CDR3 amino acids: CASSLMGARNEQFF. CDR3 DNA sequence: TGTGCCAGCAGCTTGATGGGGGCGCGGAATGAGCAGTTCTTC.

The chain employs TRBV10-3 and TRBJ2-7; the D gene could be TRBD1 or TRBD2 (5 bases each). The CDR3 loop spans 12 amino acids. The germline V gene has CDR1 ENHRY and CDR2 SYGVKD. Trimming left V 2 bases short and J 3 bases short, with 5 bases between. CDR3: CAISEGGYEQYF. The DNA of the CDR3 is TGTGCCATCAGTGAGGGGGGCTACGAGCAGTACTTC.

J is TRBJ1-2 and V is TRBV7-8; D is unresolved. V lost 2 bases, J lost 8 bases, and 12 bases lay in between. The length of the CDR3 is 13 residues. CDR1 and CDR2 from the germline V gene are SGHVS and FQNEAQ. The CDR3 DNA follows: TGTGCCAGCAGCTTATCCCGTTATGACGGCTACACCTTC. Translated: CASSLSRYDGYTF. Supplemented by reference TRBV7-8 and TRBJ1-2, the full variable domain reads GAGVSQSPRYKVAKRGQDVALRCDPISGHVSLFWYQQALGQGPEFLTYFQNEAQLDKSGLPSDRFFAERPEGSVSTLKIQRTQQEDSAVYLCASSLSRYDGYTFGSGTRLTVV.

The chain has TRBV6-1 and TRBJ1-2, with D unresolved. The CDR3 extends over 14 amino acids. V lost 3 bases and J 3 bases, leaving 11 bases between the germline ends. The germline V gene encodes CDR1 MNHNS and CDR2 SASEGT. CDR3 nucleotide sequence: TGTGCCAGCAGTGACGCTACGGGGTACTATGGCTACACCTTC. It encodes CASSDATGYYGYTF.